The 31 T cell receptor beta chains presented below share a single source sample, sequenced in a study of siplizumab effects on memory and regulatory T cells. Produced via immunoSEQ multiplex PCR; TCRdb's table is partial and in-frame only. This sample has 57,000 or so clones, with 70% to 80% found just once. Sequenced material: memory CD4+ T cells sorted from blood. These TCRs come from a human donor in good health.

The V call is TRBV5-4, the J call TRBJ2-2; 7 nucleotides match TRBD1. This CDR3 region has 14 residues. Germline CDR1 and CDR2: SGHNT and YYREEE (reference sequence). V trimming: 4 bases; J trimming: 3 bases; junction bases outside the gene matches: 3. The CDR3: CASSPGQHTGELFF. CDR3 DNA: TGTGCCAGCAGCCCGGGACAGCACACCGGGGAGCTGTTTTTT.

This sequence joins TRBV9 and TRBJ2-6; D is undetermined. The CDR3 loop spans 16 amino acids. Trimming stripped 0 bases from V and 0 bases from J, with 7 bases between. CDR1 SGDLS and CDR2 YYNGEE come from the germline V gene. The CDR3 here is CASSVGFFSGANVLTF. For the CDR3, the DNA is TGTGCCAGCAGCGTAGGCTTCTTCTCTGGGGCCAACGTCCTGACTTTC.

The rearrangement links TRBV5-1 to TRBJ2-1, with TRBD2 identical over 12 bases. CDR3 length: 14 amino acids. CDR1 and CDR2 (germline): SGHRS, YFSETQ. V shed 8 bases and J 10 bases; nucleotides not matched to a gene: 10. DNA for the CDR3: TGCGCCAGTTTCTCTAGCGGGGGGGCGCGCGAGCAGTTCTTC. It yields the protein CASFSSGGAREQFF.

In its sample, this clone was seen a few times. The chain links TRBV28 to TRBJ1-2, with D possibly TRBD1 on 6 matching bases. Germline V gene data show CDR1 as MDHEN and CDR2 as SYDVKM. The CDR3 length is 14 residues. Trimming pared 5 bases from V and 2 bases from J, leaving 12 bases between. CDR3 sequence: CASSPTGRNYGYTF. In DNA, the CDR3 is TGTGCCAGCAGTCCCACAGGGAGGAACTATGGCTACACCTTC.

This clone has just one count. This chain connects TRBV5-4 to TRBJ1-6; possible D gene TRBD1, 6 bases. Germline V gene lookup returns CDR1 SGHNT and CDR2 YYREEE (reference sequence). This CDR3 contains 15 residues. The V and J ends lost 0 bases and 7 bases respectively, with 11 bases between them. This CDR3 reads CASSLDPGANSPLHF. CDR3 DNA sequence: TGTGCCAGCAGCTTGGATCCGGGGGCGAATTCACCCCTCCACTTT.

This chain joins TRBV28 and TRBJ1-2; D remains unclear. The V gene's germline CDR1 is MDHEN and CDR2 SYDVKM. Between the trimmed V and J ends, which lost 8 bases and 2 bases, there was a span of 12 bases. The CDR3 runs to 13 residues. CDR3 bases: TGTGCCAGCGTAAACGAGCAAAACTATGGCTACACCTTC. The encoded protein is CASVNEQNYGYTF.

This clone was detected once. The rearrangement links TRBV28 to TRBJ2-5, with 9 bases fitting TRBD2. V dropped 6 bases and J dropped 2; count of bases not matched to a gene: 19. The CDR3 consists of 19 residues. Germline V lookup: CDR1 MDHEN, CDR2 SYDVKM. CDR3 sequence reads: CASRSPSLTRGGGQETQYF. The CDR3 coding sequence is TGTGCCAGCAGATCTCCTTCTCTTACGCGGGGGGGCGGGCAAGAGACCCAGTACTTC.

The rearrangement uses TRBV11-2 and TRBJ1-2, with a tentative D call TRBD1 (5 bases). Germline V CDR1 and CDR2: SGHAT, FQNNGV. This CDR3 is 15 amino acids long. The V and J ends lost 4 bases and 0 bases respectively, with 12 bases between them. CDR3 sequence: CASSWSRGTNYGYTF. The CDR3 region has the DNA TGTGCCAGCAGCTGGTCCCGGGGCACTAACTATGGCTACACCTTC.

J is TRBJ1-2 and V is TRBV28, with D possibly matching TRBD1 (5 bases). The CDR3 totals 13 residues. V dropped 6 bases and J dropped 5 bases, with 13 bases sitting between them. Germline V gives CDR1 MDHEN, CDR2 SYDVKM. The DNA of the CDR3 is TGTGCCAGCAGGCCTCAGGGTGTTTATGGCTACACCTTC. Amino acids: CASRPQGVYGYTF.

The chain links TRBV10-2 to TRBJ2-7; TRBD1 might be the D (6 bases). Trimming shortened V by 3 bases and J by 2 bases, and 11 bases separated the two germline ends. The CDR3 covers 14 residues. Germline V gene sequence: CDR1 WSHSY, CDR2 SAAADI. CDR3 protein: CASSDGGKAYEQYF. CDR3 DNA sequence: TGCGCCAGCAGTGATGGGGGCAAGGCCTACGAGCAGTACTTC.

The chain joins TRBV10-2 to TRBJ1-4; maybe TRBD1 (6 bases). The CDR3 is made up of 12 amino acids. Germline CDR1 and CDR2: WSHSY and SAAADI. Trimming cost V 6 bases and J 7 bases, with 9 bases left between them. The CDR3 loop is CASRGQTEKLFF. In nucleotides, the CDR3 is TGCGCCAGCAGAGGACAGACTGAAAAACTGTTTTTT.

In DNA form, the CDR3 reads TGTGCCAGCAGCGTTTGGTCGGGCGCAGATACGCAGTATTTT. It yields the protein CASSVWSGADTQYF. V and J are TRBV7-2 and TRBJ2-3; D uncertain. The CDR3 is 14 residues long. The germline V gene encodes CDR1 SGHTA and CDR2 FQGNSA. Trimming left V 5 bases short and J 4 bases short, with 13 bases between.

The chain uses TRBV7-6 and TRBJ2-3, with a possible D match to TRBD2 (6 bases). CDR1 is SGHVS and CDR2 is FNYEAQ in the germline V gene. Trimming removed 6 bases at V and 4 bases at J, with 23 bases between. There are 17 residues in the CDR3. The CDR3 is CASSSAFASEVADTQYF. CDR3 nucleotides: TGTGCCAGCAGTTCAGCCTTCGCTAGCGAGGTGGCAGATACGCAGTATTTT.

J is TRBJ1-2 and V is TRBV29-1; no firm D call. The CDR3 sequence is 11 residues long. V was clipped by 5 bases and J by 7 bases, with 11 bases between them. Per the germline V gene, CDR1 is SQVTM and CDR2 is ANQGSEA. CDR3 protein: CSVRRTVGYTF. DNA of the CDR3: TGCAGCGTTCGCCGCACTGTTGGCTACACCTTC.

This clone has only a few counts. The CDR3 nucleotides read TGTGCCAGCAGCTTAAGCCTTCAGCCCCAGCATTTT. Amino acid sequence: CASSLSLQPQHF. The rearrangement links TRBV7-2 to TRBJ1-5; D unclear. Trimming took 2 bases from V and 6 from J, leaving 5 bases between them. Per the germline V gene, CDR1 is SGHTA and CDR2 is FQGNSA. This CDR3 contains 12 residues.

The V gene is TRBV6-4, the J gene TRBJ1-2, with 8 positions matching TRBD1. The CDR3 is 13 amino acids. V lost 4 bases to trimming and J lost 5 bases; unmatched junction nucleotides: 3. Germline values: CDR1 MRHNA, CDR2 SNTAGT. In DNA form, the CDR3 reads TGTGCCAGCAGTGCCGGGACAGGTTATGGCTACACCTTC. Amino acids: CASSAGTGYGYTF.

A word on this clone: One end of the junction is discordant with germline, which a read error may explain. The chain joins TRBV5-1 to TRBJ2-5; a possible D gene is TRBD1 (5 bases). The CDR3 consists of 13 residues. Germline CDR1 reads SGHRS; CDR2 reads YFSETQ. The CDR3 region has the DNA TGTGCCAGCAGCTGGACAAATCAAGAGACCCAGTACTTC. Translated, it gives CASSWTNQETQYF.

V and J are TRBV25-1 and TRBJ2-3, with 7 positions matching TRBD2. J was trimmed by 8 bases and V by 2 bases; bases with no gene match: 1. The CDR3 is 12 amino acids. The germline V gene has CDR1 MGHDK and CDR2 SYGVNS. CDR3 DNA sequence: TGTGCCAGCAGTGAACGACTAGCTACGCAGTATTTT. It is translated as CASSERLATQYF.

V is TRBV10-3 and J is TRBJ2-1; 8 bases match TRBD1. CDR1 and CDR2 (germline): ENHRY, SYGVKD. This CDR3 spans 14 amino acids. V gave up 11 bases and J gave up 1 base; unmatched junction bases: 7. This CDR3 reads CASKGQGSYNEQFF. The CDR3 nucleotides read TGTGCCTCGAAAGGACAGGGTTCCTACAATGAGCAGTTCTTC.

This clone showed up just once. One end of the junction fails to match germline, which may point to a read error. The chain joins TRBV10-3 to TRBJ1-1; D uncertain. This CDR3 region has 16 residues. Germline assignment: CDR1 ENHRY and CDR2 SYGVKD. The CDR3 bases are TGTGCCAGCAGTTACTCGCCCATTACCGCGAACACTGAAGCTTTCTTT. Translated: CASSYSPITANTEAFF.

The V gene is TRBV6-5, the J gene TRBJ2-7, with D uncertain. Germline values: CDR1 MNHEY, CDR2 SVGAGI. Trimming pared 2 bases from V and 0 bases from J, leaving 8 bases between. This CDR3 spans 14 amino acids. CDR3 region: CASSYGRSSYEQYF. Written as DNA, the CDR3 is TGTGCCAGCAGTTACGGACGGAGCTCCTACGAGCAGTACTTC.

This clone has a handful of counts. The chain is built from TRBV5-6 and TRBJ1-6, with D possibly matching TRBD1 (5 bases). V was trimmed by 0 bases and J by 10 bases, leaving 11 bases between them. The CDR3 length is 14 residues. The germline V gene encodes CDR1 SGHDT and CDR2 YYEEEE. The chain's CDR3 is CASSLVGVNSPLHF. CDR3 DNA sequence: TGTGCCAGCAGCTTGGTGGGGGTAAACTCACCCCTCCACTTT. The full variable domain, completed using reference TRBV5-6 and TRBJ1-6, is DAGVTQSPTHLIKTRGQQVTLRCSPKSGHDTVSWYQQALGQGPQFIFQYYEEEERQRGNFPDRFSGHQFPNYSSELNVNALLLGDSALYLCASSLVGVNSPLHFGNGTRLTVT.

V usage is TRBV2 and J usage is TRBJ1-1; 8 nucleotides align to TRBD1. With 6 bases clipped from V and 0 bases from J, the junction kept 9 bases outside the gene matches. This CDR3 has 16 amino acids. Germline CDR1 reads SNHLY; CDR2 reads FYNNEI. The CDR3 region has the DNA TGTGCCAGCAGGGCTTCCGCGACAGGGGTGAACACTGAAGCTTTCTTT. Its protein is CASRASATGVNTEAFF. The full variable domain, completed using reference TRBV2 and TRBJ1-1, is EPEVTQTPSHQVTQMGQEVILRCVPISNHLYFYWYRQILGQKVEFLVSFYNNEISEKSEIFDDQFSVERPDGSNFTLKIRSTKLEDSAMYFCASRASATGVNTEAFFGQGTRLTVV.

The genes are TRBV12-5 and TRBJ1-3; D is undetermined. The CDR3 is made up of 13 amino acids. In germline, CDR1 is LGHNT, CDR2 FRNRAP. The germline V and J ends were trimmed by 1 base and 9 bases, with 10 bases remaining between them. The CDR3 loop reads CASGLDGVTTIYF. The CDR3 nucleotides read TGTGCTAGTGGTTTGGACGGAGTAACCACCATATATTTT.

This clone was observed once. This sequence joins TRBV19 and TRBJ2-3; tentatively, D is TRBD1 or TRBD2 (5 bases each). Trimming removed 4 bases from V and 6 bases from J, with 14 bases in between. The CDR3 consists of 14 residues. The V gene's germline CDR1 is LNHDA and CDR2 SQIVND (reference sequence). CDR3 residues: CASSTTGTGDTQYF. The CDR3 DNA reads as TGTGCCAGTAGTACAACGGGGACGGGCGATACGCAGTATTTT.

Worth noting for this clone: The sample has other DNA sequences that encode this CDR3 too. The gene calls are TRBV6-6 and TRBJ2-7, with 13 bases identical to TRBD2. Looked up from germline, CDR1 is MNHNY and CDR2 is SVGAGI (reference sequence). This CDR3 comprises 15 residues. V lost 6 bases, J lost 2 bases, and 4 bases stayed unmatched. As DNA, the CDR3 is TGTGCCAGCAGCCGCACTAGCGGGGGGGCCTACGAGCAGTACTTC. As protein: CASSRTSGGAYEQYF.

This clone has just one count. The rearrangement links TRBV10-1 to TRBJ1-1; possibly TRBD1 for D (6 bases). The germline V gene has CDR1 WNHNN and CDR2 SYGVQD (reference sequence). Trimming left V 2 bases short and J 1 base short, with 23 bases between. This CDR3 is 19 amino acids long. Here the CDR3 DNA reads TGCGCCAGCAGTGAGATAATCCAGCCCAGGGGAAGGACGAACACTGAAGCTTTCTTT. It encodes CASSEIIQPRGRTNTEAFF.

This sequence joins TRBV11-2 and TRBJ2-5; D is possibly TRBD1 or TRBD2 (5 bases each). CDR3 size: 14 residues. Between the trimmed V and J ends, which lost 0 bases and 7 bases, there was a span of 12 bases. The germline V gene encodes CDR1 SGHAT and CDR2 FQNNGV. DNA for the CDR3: TGTGCCAGCAGCTTAGAAGTGTGGGACGGGACCCAGTACTTC. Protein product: CASSLEVWDGTQYF.

Written as DNA, the CDR3 is TGTGCTAGTGGAATGGGTAATCACCTCCACTTT. Amino acids: CASGMGNHLHF. The J gene is TRBJ1-6, the V gene TRBV12-5; D is undetermined. The CDR3 is 11 residues long. Trimming left V 6 bases short and J 15 bases short, with 12 bases between. The V gene's germline CDR1 is LGHNT and CDR2 FRNRAP.

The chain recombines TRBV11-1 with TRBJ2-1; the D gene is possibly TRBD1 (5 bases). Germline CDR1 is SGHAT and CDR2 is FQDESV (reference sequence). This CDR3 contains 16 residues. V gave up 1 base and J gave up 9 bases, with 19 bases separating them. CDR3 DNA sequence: TGTGCCAGCAGCTTAGGCTTGGCAGGGAATTTAGGTGAGCAGTTCTTC. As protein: CASSLGLAGNLGEQFF. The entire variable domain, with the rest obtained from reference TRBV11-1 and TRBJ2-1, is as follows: EAEVAQSPRYKITEKSQAVAFWCDPISGHATLYWYRQILGQGPELLVQFQDESVVDDSQLPKDRFSAERLKGVDSTLKIQPAELGDSAMYLCASSLGLAGNLGEQFFGPGTRLTVL.

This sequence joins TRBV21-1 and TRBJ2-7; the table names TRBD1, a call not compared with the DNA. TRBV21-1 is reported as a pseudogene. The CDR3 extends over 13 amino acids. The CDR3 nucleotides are TGTGCCAGCATAGGGAAGGGGGACCACGAGCAGTACTTC. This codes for CASIGKGDHEQYF.